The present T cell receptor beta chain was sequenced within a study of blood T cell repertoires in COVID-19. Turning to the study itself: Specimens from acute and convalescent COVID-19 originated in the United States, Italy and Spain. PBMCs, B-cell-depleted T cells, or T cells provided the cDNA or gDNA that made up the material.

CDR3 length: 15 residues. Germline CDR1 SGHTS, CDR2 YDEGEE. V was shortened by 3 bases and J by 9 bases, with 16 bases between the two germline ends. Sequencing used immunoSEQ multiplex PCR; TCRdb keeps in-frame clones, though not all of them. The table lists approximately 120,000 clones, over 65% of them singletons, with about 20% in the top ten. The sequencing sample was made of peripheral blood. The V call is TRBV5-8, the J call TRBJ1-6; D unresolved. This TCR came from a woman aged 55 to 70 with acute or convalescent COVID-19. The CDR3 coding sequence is TGTGCCAGCAGCTCGAAGGAGGAGGGTTTTTCACCCCTCCACTTT. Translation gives CASSSKEEGFSPLHF.